The 10 T cell receptor beta chains below all came from one sample that was sequenced in a study of TET2 disruption in CD19-targeted CAR T cells. Their recognized antigens are unknown. Treatment defined: autologous CTL019 cells: CD19 CAR with 4-1BB and CD3 zeta domains. Here immunoSEQ multiplex PCR was the method, and the copy in TCRdb shows in-frame clones only, minus some. With about 26,000 clones in the sample, the ten largest clones hold approximately 2%. Sequenced material: CD8- CAR+ T cells sorted from cultured blood T cells, taken for CD19 CAR T cell therapy. Subset of the sample: CD8-negative CAR-positive T cells from the infusion product. The source of these receptors is a man between 70 and 80 years old with chronic lymphocytic leukemia.

About this clone itself: The missing CDR3 end, 3 residues past where the read stops, is filled in from the germline J gene. The chain is built from TRBV16 and TRBJ2-7; a possible D gene is TRBD1 (5 bases). CDR1 KGHSY and CDR2 FQNENV come from the germline V gene. V gave up 4 bases and J gave up 4 bases, with 17 bases separating them. The CDR3 runs to 15 residues. The CDR3 bases that were read are TGTGCCAGCAGCCTTGGGGCAGGTGCGTCATACGAG. This sequence encodes CASSLGAGASYE. The complete CDR3 protein is CASSLGAGASYEQYF.

As for this clone: The read halts 3 residues ahead of the CDR3 end, with the missing end drawn from the germline J gene. The chain has TRBV6-2 or TRBV6-3 and TRBJ2-2; TRBD1 aligns across 10 bases. The V segment lost 0 bases and the J segment 4 bases; nucleotides outside the gene matches: 2. Germline V gene data show CDR1 as MNHEY and CDR2 as SVGEGT. There are 16 residues in the CDR3. The part of the CDR3 DNA that was read is TGTGCCAGCAGTTACTCGGGACAGGGGACCACCGGGGAG. Translation: CASSYSGQGTTGE. The entire CDR3 sequence reads CASSYSGQGTTGELFF.

On this clone: The CDR3 end is not reached by the read, which stops 3 residues before it; the germline J gene fills it in. The chain has TRBV20-1 and TRBJ2-3; 9 bases are a match to TRBD2. Germline V gene lookup returns CDR1 DFQATT and CDR2 SNEGSKA (reference sequence). This CDR3 is 15 amino acids long. V gave up 3 bases and J gave up 7 bases; unmatched junction bases: 11. The CDR3 loop is CSASQASGAVYTQYF. Incomplete CDR3 DNA: TGCAGTGCTAGTCAGGCTAGCGGGGCGGTTTATACG.

In regard to this clone: The read is 3 residues too short to cover the CDR3 end, so that end is filled in from the germline J gene. The chain uses TRBV11-2 and TRBJ1-2; D gene ambiguous. The germline V and J ends were trimmed by 5 bases and 4 bases, with 17 bases remaining between them. The CDR3 spans 15 residues. Germline values: CDR1 SGHAT, CDR2 FQNNGV. The CDR3 sequence: CASSPAGSSIYGYTF. The covered CDR3 bases are TGTGCCAGCAGCCCAGCGGGGAGTTCTATCTATGGC.

By frequency, this clone registers medium-sized. The read falls 3 residues short of the CDR3 end, and the missing part is taken from the germline J gene. J is TRBJ1-5 and V is TRBV19; TRBD1 matches 11 bases. From germline, CDR1 is LNHDA and CDR2 SQIVND (reference sequence). The CDR3 runs 16 residues. V gave up 3 bases and J gave up 7 bases; unmatched junction bases: 8. The CDR3 DNA, read in part, is TGTGCCAGTAGTATTCGCAGGACAGGGGGCGGACAGCCC. It encodes CASSIRRTGGGQP. The entire CDR3 protein is CASSIRRTGGGQPQHF.

A note on this clone: The CDR3 end falls 3 residues outside the read, so it is completed with the germline J gene. V and J are TRBV7-8 and TRBJ1-2; D remains ambiguous. Germline assignment: CDR1 SGHVS and CDR2 FQNEAQ. The CDR3 is made up of 14 amino acids. The germline V and J ends were trimmed by 2 bases and 4 bases, with 11 bases remaining between them. The CDR3 bases that were read are TGTGCCAGCAGCTTACTGGCGGGAGGCTATGGC. It codes for CASSLLAGGYG. The entire CDR3 is CASSLLAGGYGYTF.

In the case of this clone: Read data end 3 residues before the CDR3 end; the end is taken from the germline J gene. The chain is built from TRBV9 and TRBJ1-3, with a possible D match to TRBD1 (6 bases). The V end lost 3 bases, the J end lost 6 bases, and 13 bases lay between the germline ends. There are 14 residues in the CDR3. CDR1 SGDLS and CDR2 YYNGEE come from the germline V gene. CDR3 sequence: CASSADTGLNTIYF. CDR3 DNA, as far as it was read: TGTGCCAGCAGCGCCGACACAGGGTTAAACACC.

In the case of this clone: A read error may produce the germline difference seen at one junction end. The read terminates 3 residues before the CDR3 end, so the remaining end is supplied by the germline J gene. The same CDR3 also results from other DNA sequences found in this sample. The chain combines TRBV13 with TRBJ1-2; perhaps TRBD1 as D (5 bases). The CDR3 loop spans 15 amino acids. Germline V gene data show CDR1 as PRHDT and CDR2 as FYEKMQ (reference sequence). The sequenced CDR3 bases are TGTGCCAGCAGCAATTCCAGGGAGTCCATCTATGGT. It specifies CASSNSRESIYG. The full CDR3 sequence reads CASSNSRESIYGYTF.

As regards this clone: The CDR3 goes on 3 residues after the read ends, and that part is filled in from the germline J gene. V and J are TRBV30 and TRBJ1-5; the match to TRBD1 covers 10 bases. This CDR3 region has 13 residues. CDR1 is GTSNPN and CDR2 is SVGIG in the germline V gene (reference sequence). V trimming: 5 bases; J trimming: 5 bases; junction bases outside the gene matches: 3. The CDR3 is CAWGTGEYQPQHF. The part of the CDR3 DNA that was read is TGTGCCTGGGGGACAGGGGAGTATCAGCCC.

Remarks on this clone: The read ends 3 residues early relative to the CDR3; the germline J gene fills the gap. The chain is built from TRBV7-9 and TRBJ2-7; TRBD1 matches at 7 bases. V gave up 4 bases and J gave up 2 bases; unmatched junction bases: 5. The CDR3 totals 14 residues. CDR1 and CDR2 (germline): SEHNR, FQNEAQ (reference sequence). CDR3 residues: CASSSEDRTYEQYF. The CDR3 bases that were read are TGTGCCAGCAGCTCAGAGGACAGGACCTACGAG.